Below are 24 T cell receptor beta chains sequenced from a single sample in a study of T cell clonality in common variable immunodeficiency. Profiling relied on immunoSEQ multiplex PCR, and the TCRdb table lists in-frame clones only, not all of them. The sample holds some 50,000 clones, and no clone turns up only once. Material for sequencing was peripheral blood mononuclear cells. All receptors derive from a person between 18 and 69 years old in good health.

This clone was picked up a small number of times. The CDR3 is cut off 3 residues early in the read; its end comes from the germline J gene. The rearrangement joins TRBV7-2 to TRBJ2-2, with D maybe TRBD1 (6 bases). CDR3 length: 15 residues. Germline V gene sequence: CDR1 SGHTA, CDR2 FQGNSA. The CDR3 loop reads CASSLRGMTNEKLFF. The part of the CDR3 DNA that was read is TGTGCCAGCAGCTTAAGGGGGATGACTAATGAAAAG. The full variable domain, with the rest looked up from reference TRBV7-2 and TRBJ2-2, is GAGVSQSPSNKVTEKGKDVELRCDPISGHTALYWYRQSLGQGLEFLIYFQGNSAPDKSGLPSDRFSAERTGGSVSTLTIQRTQQEDSAVYLCASSLRGMTNEKLFFGEGSRLTVL.

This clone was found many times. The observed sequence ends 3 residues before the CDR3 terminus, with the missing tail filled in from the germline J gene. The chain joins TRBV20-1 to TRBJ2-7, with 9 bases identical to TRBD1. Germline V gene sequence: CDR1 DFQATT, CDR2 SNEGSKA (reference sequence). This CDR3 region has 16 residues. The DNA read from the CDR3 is TGCAGGGGACTAAAACCGGACAGGGGCGGCTCCTACGAG. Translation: CRGLKPDRGGSYE. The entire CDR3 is CRGLKPDRGGSYEQYF.

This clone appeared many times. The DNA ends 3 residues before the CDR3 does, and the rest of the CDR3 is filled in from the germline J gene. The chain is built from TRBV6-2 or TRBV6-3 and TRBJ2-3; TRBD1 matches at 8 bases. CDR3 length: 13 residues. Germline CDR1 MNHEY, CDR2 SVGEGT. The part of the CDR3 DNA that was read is TGTGCCAGCACCGGACAGGGTTGGGAGACG. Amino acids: CASTGQGWET. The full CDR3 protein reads CASTGQGWETQYF.

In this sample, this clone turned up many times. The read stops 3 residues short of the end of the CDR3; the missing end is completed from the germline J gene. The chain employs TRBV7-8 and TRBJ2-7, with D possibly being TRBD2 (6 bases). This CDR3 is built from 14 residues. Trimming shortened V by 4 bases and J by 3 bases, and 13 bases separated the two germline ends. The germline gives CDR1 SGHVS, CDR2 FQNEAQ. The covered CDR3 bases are TGTGCCAGCAGCTCCCGGGACTTATACTACGAG. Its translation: CASSSRDLYYE. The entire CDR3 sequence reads CASSSRDLYYEQYF.

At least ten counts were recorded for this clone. The covered CDR3 bases are TGCAGCGTTGCTTTCCGAGCCGGTTTGTTCAAGACG. Residues: CSVAFRAGLFKT. In full, the CDR3 is CSVAFRAGLFKTQYF. This chain connects TRBV29-1 to TRBJ2-3; D is undetermined. Read data end 3 residues before the CDR3 end; the end is taken from the germline J gene. The CDR3 covers 15 residues. Per the germline V gene, CDR1 is SQVTM and CDR2 is ANQGSEA.

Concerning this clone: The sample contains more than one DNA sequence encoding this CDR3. CDR3 sequence reads: CASSIGRGAYEQYF. Incomplete CDR3 DNA: TGTGCCAGTAGTATAGGTCGGGGGGCTTACGAG. The chain employs TRBV19 and TRBJ2-7, with D possibly matching TRBD2 (7 bases). The CDR3 extends 3 residues past the end of the read, so its final part is completed from the germline J gene. The CDR3 runs 14 residues. Looked up from germline, CDR1 is LNHDA and CDR2 is SQIVND (reference sequence). Trimming left V 1 base short and J 4 bases short, with 11 bases between. Filled out from reference TRBV19 and TRBJ2-7, the complete variable domain reads DGGITQSPKYLFRKEGQNVTLSCEQNLNHDAMYWYRQDPGQGLRLIYYSQIVNDFQKGDIAEGYSVSREKKESFPLTVTSAQKNPTAFYLCASSIGRGAYEQYFGPGTRLTVT.

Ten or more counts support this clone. Incomplete CDR3 DNA: TGTGCCAGCAGCTCCACGCCCGTCCCGAGGGGTACG. Encoded protein: CASSSTPVPRGT. The entire CDR3 protein reads CASSSTPVPRGTQYF. This sequence joins TRBV13 and TRBJ2-3, with D perhaps being TRBD1 or TRBD2 (5 bases each). The read halts 3 residues ahead of the CDR3 end, with the missing end drawn from the germline J gene. Germline loops: CDR1 PRHDT, CDR2 FYEKMQ (reference sequence). The CDR3 sequence is 15 residues long. Trimming removed 4 bases from V and 8 bases from J, with 19 bases in between.

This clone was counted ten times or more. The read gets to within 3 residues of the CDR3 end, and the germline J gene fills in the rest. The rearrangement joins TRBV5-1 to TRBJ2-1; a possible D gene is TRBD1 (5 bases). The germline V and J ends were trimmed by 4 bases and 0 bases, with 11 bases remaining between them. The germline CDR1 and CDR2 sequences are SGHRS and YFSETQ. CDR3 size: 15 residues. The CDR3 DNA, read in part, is TGCGCCAGCAGCGGGGCAGTGAGCTCCTACAATGAG. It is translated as CASSGAVSSYNE. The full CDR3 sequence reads CASSGAVSSYNEQFF.

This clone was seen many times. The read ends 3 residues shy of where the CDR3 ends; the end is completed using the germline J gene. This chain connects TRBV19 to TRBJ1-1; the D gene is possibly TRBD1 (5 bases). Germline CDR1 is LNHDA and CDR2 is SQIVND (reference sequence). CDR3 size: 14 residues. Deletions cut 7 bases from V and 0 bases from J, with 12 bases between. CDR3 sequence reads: CASNPRVLNTEAFF. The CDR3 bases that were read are TGTGCCAGTAATCCCAGGGTCTTGAACACTGAA.

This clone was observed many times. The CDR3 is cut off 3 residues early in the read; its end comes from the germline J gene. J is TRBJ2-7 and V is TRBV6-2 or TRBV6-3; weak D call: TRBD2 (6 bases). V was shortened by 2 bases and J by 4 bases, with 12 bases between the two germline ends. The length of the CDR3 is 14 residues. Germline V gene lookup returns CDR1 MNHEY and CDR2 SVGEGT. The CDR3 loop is CASSYRRGLYEQYF. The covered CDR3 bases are TGTGCCAGCAGTTACAGGCGGGGTTTATACGAG.

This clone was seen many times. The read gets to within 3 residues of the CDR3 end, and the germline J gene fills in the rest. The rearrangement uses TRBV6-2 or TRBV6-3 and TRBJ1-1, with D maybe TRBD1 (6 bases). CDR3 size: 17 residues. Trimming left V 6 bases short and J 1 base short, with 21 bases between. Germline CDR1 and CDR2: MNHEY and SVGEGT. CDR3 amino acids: CASSSLGNRAKNTEAFF. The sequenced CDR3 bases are TGTGCCAGCAGCTCCTTGGGGAACAGGGCTAAGAACACTGAA.

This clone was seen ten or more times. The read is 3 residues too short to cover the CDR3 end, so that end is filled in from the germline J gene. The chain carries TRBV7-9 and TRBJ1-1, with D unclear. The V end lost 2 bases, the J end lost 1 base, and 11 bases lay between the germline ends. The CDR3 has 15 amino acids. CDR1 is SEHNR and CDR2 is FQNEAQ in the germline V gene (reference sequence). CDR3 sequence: CASSLRAGANTEAFF. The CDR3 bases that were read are TGTGCCAGCAGCTTAAGGGCGGGCGCGAACACTGAA.

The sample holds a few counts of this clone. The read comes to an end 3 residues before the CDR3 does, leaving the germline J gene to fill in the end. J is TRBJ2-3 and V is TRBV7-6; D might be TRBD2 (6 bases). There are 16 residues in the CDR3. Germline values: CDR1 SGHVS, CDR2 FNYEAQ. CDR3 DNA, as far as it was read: TGTGCCAGCAGCCGACGACCCGGGACTTTGCAAGAGACG. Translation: CASSRRPGTLQET. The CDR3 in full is CASSRRPGTLQETQYF.

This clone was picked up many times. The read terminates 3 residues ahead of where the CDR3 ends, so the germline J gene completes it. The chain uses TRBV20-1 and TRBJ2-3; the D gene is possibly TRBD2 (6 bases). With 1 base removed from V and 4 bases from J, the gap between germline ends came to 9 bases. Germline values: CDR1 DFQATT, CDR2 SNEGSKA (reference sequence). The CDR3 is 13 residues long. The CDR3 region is CSARAWDSDTQYF. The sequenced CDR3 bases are TGCAGTGCTAGAGCCTGGGACTCAGATACG.

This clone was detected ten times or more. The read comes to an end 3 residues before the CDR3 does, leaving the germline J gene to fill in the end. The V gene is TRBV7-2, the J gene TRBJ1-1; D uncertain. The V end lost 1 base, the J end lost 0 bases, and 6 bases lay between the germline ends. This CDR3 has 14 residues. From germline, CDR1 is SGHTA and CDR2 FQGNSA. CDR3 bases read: TGTGCCAGCAGCTTAGGAGGTATGAACACTGAA. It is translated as CASSLGGMNTE. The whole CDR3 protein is CASSLGGMNTEAFF.

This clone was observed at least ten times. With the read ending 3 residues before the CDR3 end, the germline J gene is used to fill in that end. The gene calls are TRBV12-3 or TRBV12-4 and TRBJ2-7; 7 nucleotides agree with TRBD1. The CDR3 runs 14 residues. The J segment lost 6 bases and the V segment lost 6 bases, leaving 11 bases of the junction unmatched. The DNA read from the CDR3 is TGTGCCAGCAGGTCAGACAGGGTTAACTCCGAG. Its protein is CASRSDRVNSE. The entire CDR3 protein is CASRSDRVNSEQYF.

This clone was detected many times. The CDR3 region is CAISEEVGSYNEQFF. Incomplete CDR3 DNA: TGTGCCATCAGTGAGGAGGTAGGGTCCTACAATGAG. The chain combines TRBV10-3 with TRBJ2-1; D gene unclear. The CDR3 end is not reached by the read, which stops 3 residues before it; the germline J gene fills it in. From germline, CDR1 is ENHRY and CDR2 SYGVKD. Trimming took 2 bases from V and 1 from J, leaving 9 bases between them. The CDR3 extends over 15 amino acids.

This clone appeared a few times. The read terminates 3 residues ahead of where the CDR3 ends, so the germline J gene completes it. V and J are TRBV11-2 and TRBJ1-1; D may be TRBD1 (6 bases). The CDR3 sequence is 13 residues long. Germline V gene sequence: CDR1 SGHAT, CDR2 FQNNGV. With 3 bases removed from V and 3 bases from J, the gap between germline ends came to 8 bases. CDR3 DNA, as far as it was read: TGTGCCAGCAGCTTGGGGGCTTACACTGAA. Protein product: CASSLGAYTE. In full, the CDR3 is CASSLGAYTEAFF.

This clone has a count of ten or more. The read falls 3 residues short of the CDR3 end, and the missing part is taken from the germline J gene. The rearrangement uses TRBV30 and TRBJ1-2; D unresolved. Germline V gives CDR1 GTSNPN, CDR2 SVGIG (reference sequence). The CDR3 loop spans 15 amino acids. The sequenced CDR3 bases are TGTGCCTGGAGTGTACTAAGACGCCCGGTTCAGGGC. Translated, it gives CAWSVLRRPVQG. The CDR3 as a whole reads CAWSVLRRPVQGYTF.

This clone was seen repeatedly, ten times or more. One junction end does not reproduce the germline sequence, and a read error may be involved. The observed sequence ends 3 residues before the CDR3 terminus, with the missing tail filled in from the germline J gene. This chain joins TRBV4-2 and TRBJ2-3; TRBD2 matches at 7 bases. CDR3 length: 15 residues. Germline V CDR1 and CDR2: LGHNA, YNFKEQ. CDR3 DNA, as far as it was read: TGCGCCAGCAGCCAAGGAGGGAGGGGAACAGATACG. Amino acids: CASSQGGRGTDT. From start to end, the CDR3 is CASSQGGRGTDTQYF.

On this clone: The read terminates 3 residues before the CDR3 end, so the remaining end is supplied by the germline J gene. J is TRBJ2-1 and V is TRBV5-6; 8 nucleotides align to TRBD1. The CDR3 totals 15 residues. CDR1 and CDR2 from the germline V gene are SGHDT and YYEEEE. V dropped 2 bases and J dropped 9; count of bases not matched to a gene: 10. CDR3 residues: CASSFYGQGDGEQFF. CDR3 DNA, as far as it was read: TGTGCCAGCAGCTTTTACGGACAGGGCGATGGTGAG.

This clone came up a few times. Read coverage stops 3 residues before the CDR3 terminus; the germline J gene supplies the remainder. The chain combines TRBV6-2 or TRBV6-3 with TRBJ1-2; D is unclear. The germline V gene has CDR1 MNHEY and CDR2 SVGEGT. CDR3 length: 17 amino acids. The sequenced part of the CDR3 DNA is TGTGCCAGCAGCAGTCGTAGGCTTCGGGGTGACACCTACGAC. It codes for CASSSRRLRGDTYD. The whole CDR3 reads CASSSRRLRGDTYDYTF.

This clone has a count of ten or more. The CDR3 reads CASSLGGRETDTQYF. The sequenced part of the CDR3 DNA is TGTGCCAGCAGCTTAGGCGGGAGGGAAACAGATACG. The V call is TRBV7-2, the J call TRBJ2-3; TRBD2 matches at 9 bases. The read terminates 3 residues before the CDR3 end, so the remaining end is supplied by the germline J gene. Germline CDR1 SGHTA, CDR2 FQGNSA. V trimming: 1 base; J trimming: 3 bases; junction bases outside the gene matches: 2. The CDR3 loop spans 15 amino acids.

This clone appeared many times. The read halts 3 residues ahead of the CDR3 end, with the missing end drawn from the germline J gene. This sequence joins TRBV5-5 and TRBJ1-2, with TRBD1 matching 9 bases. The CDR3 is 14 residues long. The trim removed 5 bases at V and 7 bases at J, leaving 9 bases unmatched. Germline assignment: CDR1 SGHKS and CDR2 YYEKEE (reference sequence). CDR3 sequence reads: CASRDTGGWGGYTF. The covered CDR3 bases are TGTGCCAGCAGGGACACAGGGGGCTGGGGTGGC.